This T cell receptor (beta chain) came from a study of identical twins. In its sample, this clonotype was seen a few times. Antigen unknown. CDR1 is SGHTA and CDR2 is FQGNSA in the germline V gene. The V gene end was trimmed by 1 base and the J gene end by 3 bases; junction bases not matched to a gene: 4. This CDR3 is built from 16 residues. Template switching added a universal primer site, and cDNA bore unique molecular identifiers. TCRdb redid the calling of the 5' RACE reads with MiXCR, one entry per CDR3 protein. Of approximately 550,000 distinct CDR3 sequences listed, approximately 20% are singletons. Broader study findings: Beta out-of-frame sequences showed weaker excess twin sharing. The abundant beta clonotypes from cord blood had fewer insertions, and memory repertoires had none of this.

The same sample was also used in a study of yellow fever vaccine responses in identical twins.

V gene TRBV7-2 combines with J gene TRBJ2-3; 10 bases fit TRBD2. Material for sequencing was CD4+ T cells sorted from blood. The TCR was taken from a woman in her late teens or twenties in good health. DNA of the CDR3: TGTGCCAGCAGCTTAGAAATAGCGGGGGGTACAGATACGCAGTATTTT. Translated: CASSLEIAGGTDTQYF.